These 14 T cell receptor beta chains came from one sample sequenced in a study of T-cell reconstitution after alpha-beta-depleted transplantation in children (dated by TCRdb to the mid-2010s). The library was built by means of PCR. The data were produced on an Illumina HiSeq 2500. To normalize quantification of the TCRbeta repertoire, the TCR libraries were built with molecular barcoding that relied on unique molecular identifiers. Using fastp at Q25 and MiXCR, TCRdb reprocessed the public reads and kept productive beta chains. Rows matching on CDR3 protein sequence are summarized as one entry with the most common DNA and genes. This sample lists about 980,000 distinct CDR3 sequences; roughly 29% were detected once. Together, the top ten hold 28% of the sample. What this sample's treatment or condition label stands for: allogeneic hematopoietic cell transplantation with graft depleted of TCRalphabeta T cells and CD19 B cells.

Sequences were derived from PBMCs, mostly from graft donor cells, sampled 360 days after TCRalphabeta/CD19-depleted stem cell transplant. The receptors were gathered from a boy younger than two who had a stem cell transplant for SCID, so the T cells may come from the graft donor.

The chain has TRBV5-4 and TRBJ2-2, with D perhaps matching TRBD2 (5 bases). Germline lookup yields CDR1 SGHNT and CDR2 YYREEE (reference sequence). Trimming left V 0 bases short and J 1 base short, with 10 bases between. This CDR3 spans 16 amino acids. In DNA form, the CDR3 reads TGTGCCAGCAGCTTGGGGAGAGGGAAGAACACCGGGGAGCTGTTTTTT. Its protein product is CASSLGRGKNTGELFF.

The sample holds a few counts of this clonotype. V and J are TRBV3-1 and TRBJ2-2, with 9 bases aligning to TRBD1. CDR1 and CDR2 (germline): LGHDT, YNNKEL (reference sequence). The CDR3 spans 20 residues. With 0 bases clipped from V and 1 base from J, the junction kept 12 bases outside the gene matches. The CDR3 here is CASSQEFKGQGRKNTGELFF. CDR3 nucleotide sequence: TGTGCCAGCAGCCAAGAATTTAAAGGACAGGGGCGTAAGAACACCGGGGAGCTGTTTTTT.

The chain carries TRBV28 and TRBJ2-3; the D gene is possibly TRBD2 (5 bases). CDR1 MDHEN and CDR2 SYDVKM come from the germline V gene. The CDR3 runs to 17 residues. V was pared by 5 bases and J by 0 bases, with 18 bases between. The CDR3 DNA reads as TGTGCCAGCAGTCAGCCCCGGGGTTCACCTAGCACAGATACGCAGTATTTT. Protein: CASSQPRGSPSTDTQYF. The full variable domain, with the rest looked up from reference TRBV28 and TRBJ2-3, is DVKVTQSSRYLVKRTGEKVFLECVQDMDHENMFWYRQDPGLGLRLIYFSYDVKMKEKGDIPEGYSVSREKKERFSLILESASTNQTSMYLCASSQPRGSPSTDTQYFGPGTRLTVL.

The V and J genes are TRBV10-2 and TRBJ2-5; 7 bases agree with TRBD1. Losses at the gene ends were 6 bases for V and 0 bases for J; bases not matched to a gene: 7. Germline V lookup: CDR1 WSHSY, CDR2 SAAADI. This CDR3 comprises 15 residues. The CDR3 sequence is CASSPTGTDQETQYF. The CDR3 DNA follows: TGCGCCAGCAGCCCTACCGGGACAGACCAAGAGACCCAGTACTTC.

The chain couples TRBV12-3 or TRBV12-4 to TRBJ2-5; D gene unclear. V lost 1 base and J lost 2, with 8 bases in between. The CDR3 extends over 14 amino acids. In nucleotides, the CDR3 is TGTGCCAGCAGTTTAGTCGATATGCAAGAGACCCAGTACTTC. Translated: CASSLVDMQETQYF.

The chain recombines TRBV5-1 with TRBJ1-5; unclear D gene. CDR1 SGHRS and CDR2 YFSETQ come from the germline V gene. The CDR3 length is 13 residues. V lost 0 bases to trimming and J lost 5 bases, with 6 bases between them. The CDR3 protein is CASSLDTDQPQHF. In DNA form, the CDR3 reads TGCGCCAGCAGCTTGGACACCGATCAGCCCCAGCATTTT.

This clonotype was found once. The chain is built from TRBV4-3 and TRBJ2-1; D might be TRBD1 (6 bases). The CDR3 runs to 15 residues. Germline V gene lookup returns CDR1 LGHNA and CDR2 YSLEER. With 4 bases removed from V and 6 bases from J, the gap between germline ends came to 16 bases. The CDR3 loop is CASSLNGQPANEQFF. For the CDR3, the DNA is TGCGCCAGCAGCCTAAACGGACAGCCGGCCAATGAGCAGTTCTTC.

The chain couples TRBV15 to TRBJ2-4; tentatively, D is TRBD1 (5 bases). V dropped 2 bases and J dropped 0 bases, with 14 bases sitting between them. The CDR3 is made up of 17 amino acids. Germline loops: CDR1 LNHNV, CDR2 YYDKDF (reference sequence). The CDR3 here is CATSRNPGFKAKNIQYF. CDR3 DNA: TGTGCCACCAGCAGAAACCCAGGGTTCAAAGCCAAAAACATTCAGTACTTC.

This clonotype was counted a few times. The chain joins TRBV20-1 to TRBJ2-5; no clear D. Germline V gives CDR1 DFQATT, CDR2 SNEGSKA (reference sequence). The CDR3 spans 13 residues. V was trimmed by 2 bases and J by 0 bases, leaving 7 bases between them. Written as DNA, the CDR3 is TGCAGTGCTAGATCACCAGACCAAGAGACCCAGTACTTC. This encodes CSARSPDQETQYF.

The rearrangement uses TRBV3-1 and TRBJ1-1; D is unresolved. The CDR3 is made up of 14 amino acids. Looked up from germline, CDR1 is LGHDT and CDR2 is YNNKEL (reference sequence). V lost 4 bases to trimming and J lost 4 bases, with 13 bases between them. CDR3 protein: CASSLTDGTTEAFF. In DNA, the CDR3 is TGTGCCAGCAGCCTTACGGACGGTACCACTGAAGCTTTCTTT. Drawing the rest from reference TRBV3-1 and TRBJ1-1, the complete variable domain is DTAVSQTPKYLVTQMGNDKSIKCEQNLGHDTMYWYKQDSKKFLKIMFSYNNKELIINETVPNRFSPKSPDKAHLNLHINSLELGDSAVYFCASSLTDGTTEAFFGQGTRLTVV.

The chain joins TRBV6-1 to TRBJ2-3; 10 nucleotides match TRBD2. The germline V gene has CDR1 MNHNS and CDR2 SASEGT. CDR3 length: 16 amino acids. The ends lost 6 bases at V and 5 bases at J; junction bases unmatched: 11. The chain's CDR3 is CASRGSAGGPGDTQYF. CDR3 in DNA: TGTGCCAGCAGAGGCTCAGCGGGGGGGCCAGGAGATACGCAGTATTTT.

This chain joins TRBV20-1 and TRBJ1-3; perhaps TRBD1 as D (6 bases). Germline loops: CDR1 DFQATT, CDR2 SNEGSKA (reference sequence). There are 16 residues in the CDR3. The ends were cut back, 2 bases at V and 0 bases at J, with 14 bases in the middle. This chain's CDR3 is CSARRNRASSGNTIYF. In nucleotides, the CDR3 is TGCAGTGCTAGACGTAACAGGGCCTCCTCTGGAAACACCATATATTTT.

This clonotype has a handful of counts. The J gene is TRBJ1-1, the V gene TRBV7-8; 10 nucleotides match TRBD1. J was trimmed by 4 bases and V by 5 bases; bases with no gene match: 16. CDR3 size: 18 residues. CDR1 SGHVS and CDR2 FQNEAQ come from the germline V gene. The CDR3 DNA reads as TGTGCCAGCAGCATCACGACAGGGGGCGGAGGATTTAGCACTGAAGCTTTCTTT. Residues: CASSITTGGGGFSTEAFF.

The chain has TRBV2 and TRBJ2-2; 14 nucleotides align to TRBD2. The CDR3 length is 18 residues. Trimming removed 6 bases from V and 2 bases from J; junction bases left unmatched: 8. CDR1 is SNHLY, CDR2 FYNNEI, per germline. CDR3 protein: CASRDPGLAGVNTGELFF. The DNA of the CDR3 is TGTGCCAGCAGGGACCCGGGACTAGCGGGGGTCAACACCGGGGAGCTGTTTTTT.